Below are 25 T cell receptor beta chains sequenced from a single sample in a study of blood T cell repertoires in COVID-19. Profiled with immunoSEQ multiplex PCR; TCRdb holds only in-frame clones, not every one. The data show some 150,000 clones, around 83% seen once. Specimen: PBMCs or T cells enriched from blood (not recorded which). Receptor source: a woman aged 45-59 years who had been exposed to COVID-19.

This chain links TRBV6-6 with TRBJ1-5; 8 bases line up with TRBD1. The V gene's germline CDR1 is MNHNY and CDR2 SVGAGI (reference sequence). This CDR3 is 15 amino acids long. With 2 bases clipped from V and 5 bases from J, the junction kept 5 bases outside the gene matches. The CDR3 reads CASSYVDRGDQPQHF. In nucleotides, the CDR3 is TGTGCCAGCAGTTACGTTGACAGGGGAGATCAGCCCCAGCATTTT.

This clone was counted a few times. J is TRBJ2-7 and V is TRBV10-1; D unclear. This CDR3 has 13 amino acids. Looked up from germline, CDR1 is WNHNN and CDR2 is SYGVQD (reference sequence). The ends were cut back, 3 bases at V and 0 bases at J, with 6 bases in the middle. CDR3 nucleotide sequence: TGCGCCAGCAGTGAACAGAGCTCCTACGAGCAGTACTTC. Its translation: CASSEQSSYEQYF.

This clone has only one observation. The rearrangement uses TRBV29-1 and TRBJ2-5; TRBD1 aligns across 9 bases. Unmatched junction bases numbered 10, after V lost 7 bases and J lost 7 bases. The CDR3 runs 13 residues. CDR1 is SQVTM, CDR2 ANQGSEA, per germline. CDR3 protein: CSASGTGRGTQYF. The CDR3 coding sequence is TGCAGCGCCTCCGGGACAGGGAGGGGGACCCAGTACTTC.

The gene calls are TRBV3-1 (or the pseudogene TRBV3-2) and TRBJ1-1; TRBD1 might be the D (6 bases). Trimming stripped 2 bases from V and 5 bases from J, with 12 bases between. Germline CDR1 reads LGHDT; CDR2 reads YNNKEL (reference sequence). The CDR3 spans 14 residues. CDR3 coding DNA: TGTGCCAGCAGCCAACGGCAGGGGTGGACTGAAGCTTTCTTT. It yields the protein CASSQRQGWTEAFF.

Only one count was recorded for this clone. The chain links TRBV2 to TRBJ2-3; perhaps TRBD2 as D (5 bases). With 4 bases removed from V and 7 bases from J, the gap between germline ends came to 15 bases. Germline lookup yields CDR1 SNHLY and CDR2 FYNNEI. This CDR3 region has 14 residues. CDR3 protein: CASSGTDPGNTQYF. CDR3 DNA: TGTGCCAGCAGTGGGACGGACCCGGGGAATACGCAGTATTTT.

About this clone itself: Distinct nucleotide sequences in the sample also encode this CDR3. This chain connects TRBV6-5 to TRBJ1-5; 7 bases line up with TRBD1. Trimming removed 4 bases from V and 0 bases from J; junction bases left unmatched: 3. The V gene's germline CDR1 is MNHEY and CDR2 SVGAGI. The length of the CDR3 is 15 residues. CDR3 residues: CASSSTGYSNQPQHF. The CDR3 nucleotides read TGTGCCAGCAGTTCGACAGGGTATAGCAATCAGCCCCAGCATTTT.

This CDR3 is CASSRQGAGGNTIYF. The CDR3 DNA reads as TGTGCCAGCAGTCGTCAGGGGGCGGGTGGAAACACCATATATTTT. This chain connects TRBV25-1 to TRBJ1-3; 8 positions match TRBD1. In germline, CDR1 is MGHDK, CDR2 SYGVNS. The CDR3 runs to 15 residues. The trim removed 5 bases at V and 3 bases at J, leaving 6 bases unmatched.

This chain joins TRBV27 and TRBJ2-7; 7 bases align to TRBD1. Germline CDR1 reads MNHEY; CDR2 reads SMNVEV (reference sequence). Losses at the gene ends were 6 bases for V and 4 bases for J; bases not matched to a gene: 12. This CDR3 has 15 amino acids. The CDR3 region is CASSLARDRLYEQYF. The CDR3 nucleotides are TGTGCCAGCAGCTTAGCCCGGGACAGACTGTACGAGCAGTACTTC.

This chain links TRBV30 with TRBJ2-3, with D tentatively TRBD2 (5 bases). This CDR3 spans 15 amino acids. From germline, CDR1 is GTSNPN and CDR2 SVGIG (reference sequence). The V end was cut by 0 bases, the J end by 2 bases, with 12 bases between. CDR3 in DNA: TGTGCCTGGAGTGTATTTAGCGCTAACACAGATACGCAGTATTTT. Protein product: CAWSVFSANTDTQYF.

The chain is built from TRBV15 and TRBJ2-7, with 7 bases identical to TRBD1. Looked up from germline, CDR1 is LNHNV and CDR2 is YYDKDF (reference sequence). J gave up 2 bases and V 3 bases, and 1 base lay outside the gene matches. The CDR3 length is 13 residues. This CDR3 is CATSRTGTYEQYF. The CDR3 DNA is TGTGCCACCAGCAGGACAGGGACCTACGAGCAGTACTTC.

The V and J genes are TRBV6-1 and TRBJ2-7; TRBD2 is a possible D gene (7 bases). The CDR3 contains 17 residues. V was shortened by 3 bases and J by 4 bases, with 22 bases between the two germline ends. Germline V gives CDR1 MNHNS, CDR2 SASEGT. This CDR3 reads CASSEGPGGPGYYEQYF. The CDR3 DNA follows: TGTGCCAGCAGTGAGGGCCCCGGGGGGCCCGGGTATTACGAGCAGTACTTC.

The chain joins TRBV5-1 to TRBJ1-6; perhaps TRBD1 as D (5 bases). The CDR3 runs 16 residues. With 1 base removed from V and 0 bases from J, the gap between germline ends came to 8 bases. The germline V gene encodes CDR1 SGHRS and CDR2 YFSETQ. The CDR3 DNA sequence: TGCGCCAGCAGCTTGCGGCAGGGCTCCTATAATTCACCCCTCCACTTT. Its translation is CASSLRQGSYNSPLHF. Full variable domain (remainder filled in from reference TRBV5-1 and TRBJ1-6): KAGVTQTPRYLIKTRGQQVTLSCSPISGHRSVSWYQQTPGQGLQFLFEYFSETQRNKGNFPGRFSGRQFSNSRSEMNVSTLELGDSALYLCASSLRQGSYNSPLHFGNGTRLTVT.

This rearrangement joins TRBV5-1 to TRBJ1-5, with a weak D call TRBD1 (5 bases). The CDR3 spans 15 residues. The germline gives CDR1 SGHRS, CDR2 YFSETQ. Trimming pared 4 bases from V and 4 bases from J, leaving 15 bases between. The CDR3 DNA reads as TGCGCCAGCAGCACGTTCGGGGGGTTAAATCAGCCCCAGCATTTT. Its protein product is CASSTFGGLNQPQHF.

This chain uses TRBV10-3 with TRBJ2-1; the match to TRBD2 covers 9 bases. Germline assignment: CDR1 ENHRY and CDR2 SYGVKD. This CDR3 comprises 12 residues. Trimming removed 10 bases from V and 8 bases from J; junction bases left unmatched: 6. For the CDR3, the DNA is TGTGCCACGGGGACTAGCTTCGATGAGCAGTTCTTC. Translation: CATGTSFDEQFF.

The sample holds a few counts of this clone. The chain recombines TRBV29-1 with TRBJ2-3; maybe TRBD1 (5 bases). CDR1 and CDR2 (germline): SQVTM, ANQGSEA. The CDR3 contains 14 residues. Trimming removed 4 bases at V and 2 bases at J, with 13 bases between. The CDR3 loop is CSVGQFGSTDTQYF. DNA of the CDR3: TGCAGCGTTGGACAGTTTGGATCCACAGATACGCAGTATTTT.

The chain is built from TRBV3-1 (or the pseudogene TRBV3-2) and TRBJ2-3, with 8 bases lining up with TRBD1. This CDR3 contains 16 residues. Germline CDR1 and CDR2: LGHDT and YNNKEL (reference sequence). The V and J ends lost 0 bases and 1 base, in that order; junction bases with no gene match: 3. The CDR3 nucleotides read TGTGCCAGCAGCCAAGATCCAGGGGGCGGCACAGATACGCAGTATTTT. Its protein product is CASSQDPGGGTDTQYF.

The chain links TRBV19 to TRBJ2-5, with 12 bases identical to TRBD1. The CDR3 spans 14 residues. The V gene end was trimmed by 5 bases and the J gene end by 5 bases; junction bases not matched to a gene: 3. Germline lookup yields CDR1 LNHDA and CDR2 SQIVND (reference sequence). CDR3 protein: CASSGTGGWETQYF. CDR3 coding DNA: TGTGCCAGTAGTGGGACAGGGGGCTGGGAGACCCAGTACTTC.

CDR3 amino acids: CASSLSRNYEQYF. Here the CDR3 DNA reads TGTGCCAGCAGCCTGTCGCGGAACTACGAGCAGTACTTC. This chain connects TRBV5-4 to TRBJ2-7; D not certain. V gave up 4 bases and J gave up 3 bases, with 11 bases separating them. CDR1 is SGHNT and CDR2 is YYREEE in the germline V gene (reference sequence). The CDR3 length is 13 residues. The full variable domain, with the rest looked up from reference TRBV5-4 and TRBJ2-7, is ETGVTQSPTHLIKTRGQQVTLRCSSQSGHNTVSWYQQALGQGPQFIFQYYREEENGRGNFPPRFSGLQFPNYSSELNVNALELDDSALYLCASSLSRNYEQYFGPGTRLTVT.

This clone was found once. The chain uses TRBV19 and TRBJ2-3; 13 bases are a match to TRBD2. V trimming: 3 bases; J trimming: 2 bases; junction bases outside the gene matches: 5. The length of the CDR3 is 17 residues. The germline CDR1 and CDR2 sequences are LNHDA and SQIVND (reference sequence). The CDR3 is CASSIRGLAGNTDTQYF. Here the CDR3 DNA reads TGTGCCAGTAGTATTAGGGGACTAGCGGGAAACACAGATACGCAGTATTTT.

The chain uses TRBV7-9 and TRBJ1-3, with D possibly being TRBD1 (5 bases). This CDR3 contains 16 residues. V gave up 11 bases and J gave up 4 bases, with 24 bases separating them. Germline V CDR1 and CDR2: SEHNR, FQNEAQ (reference sequence). The chain's CDR3 is CADRDPTQGRGNTIYF. The CDR3 DNA follows: TGTGCCGACCGGGACCCTACTCAAGGGAGGGGAAACACCATATATTTT.

J is TRBJ1-3 and V is TRBV3-1 (or the pseudogene TRBV3-2); perhaps TRBD1 as D (6 bases). The V and J ends lost 2 bases and 3 bases respectively, with 11 bases between them. The CDR3 has 15 amino acids. In germline, CDR1 is LGHDT, CDR2 YNNKEL (reference sequence). The chain's CDR3 is CASSQNGQNGNTIYF. CDR3 nucleotide sequence: TGTGCCAGCAGCCAAAACGGACAGAATGGAAACACCATATATTTT.

There are a few counts of this clone. V is TRBV18 and J is TRBJ2-5; 14 positions agree with TRBD2. V lost 3 bases and J lost 5; bases outside the gene matches: 5. Germline CDR1 and CDR2: KGHSH and LQKENI. The CDR3 runs to 16 residues. The CDR3 loop reads CASSPGTSGRRETQYF. The CDR3, as DNA: TGTGCCAGCTCACCGGGGACTAGCGGGAGACGGGAGACCCAGTACTTC. The variable domain in full, with the rest retrieved from reference TRBV18 and TRBJ2-5, is NAGVMQNPRHLVRRRGQEARLRCSPMKGHSHVYWYRQLPEEGLKFMVYLQKENIIDESGMPKERFSAEFPKEGPSILRIQQVVRGDSAAYFCASSPGTSGRRETQYFGPGTRLLVL.

The gene calls are TRBV9 and TRBJ1-6, with D possibly being TRBD1 (5 bases). Per germline, CDR1 SGDLS and CDR2 YYNGEE. Trimming cost V 4 bases and J 13 bases, with 18 bases left between them. The CDR3 runs 14 residues. In DNA, the CDR3 is TGTGCCAGCAGCCTAGGGGCCGGGGTGGAGCCCCTCCACTTT. Protein sequence: CASSLGAGVEPLHF.

V and J are TRBV30 and TRBJ2-1; 8 nucleotides match TRBD2. The CDR3 has 11 residues. V was clipped by 2 bases and J by 11 bases; unmatched bases: 2. The germline gives CDR1 GTSNPN, CDR2 SVGIG (reference sequence). The CDR3 reads CAWSRGGQQFF. CDR3 DNA sequence: TGTGCCTGGAGTCGGGGGGGACAGCAGTTCTTC.

This chain uses TRBV6-5 with TRBJ2-1, with 9 nucleotides matching TRBD1. V dropped 6 bases and J dropped 13; count of bases not matched to a gene: 4. There are 11 residues in the CDR3. From germline, CDR1 is MNHEY and CDR2 SVGAGI. The CDR3 DNA reads as TGTGCCAGCAGGAAGGACAGGGGCCAGTTCTTC. Protein product: CASRKDRGQFF.